This passage covers 27 T cell receptor beta chains from one sample sequenced in a study of human T cells and chemical hapten exposure. Stated time point: patch test 1, 2 weeks after DPC sensitization. The treatment is: therapeutic diphenylcyclopropenone sensitization with weekly scalp DPC. One entry per CDR3 protein, called by TCRdb with MiXCR from the RACE reads. In the table there are under 450,000 distinct CDR3 sequences, roughly 4.8% of which are singletons. The starting material was whole blood, obtained in connection with sensitization to the hapten diphenylcyclopropenone (DPC). These receptors all come from a woman aged 45-60 years with alopecia areata. Some clones in this sample may be carry-over from other donors' samples.

The sample holds a few counts of this clonotype. The rearrangement links TRBV29-1 to TRBJ2-1; D ambiguous. Trimming took off 3 bases at V and 7 bases at J, with 13 bases between the two ends. The length of the CDR3 is 13 residues. Germline values: CDR1 SQVTM, CDR2 ANQGSEA. This chain's CDR3 is CSVEVSRLNEQFF. The DNA for the CDR3 is TGCAGCGTTGAGGTTAGCCGATTGAATGAGCAGTTCTTC.

In the case of this clonotype: Given a much more abundant clone one base away, this may be a read error. This chain joins TRBV27 and TRBJ2-1; unclear D gene. This CDR3 spans 11 amino acids. CDR1 is MNHEY, CDR2 SMNVEV, per germline (reference sequence). As DNA, the CDR3 is TGTGCCAGCAGTTCCCACAATCAGCAGTTCTTC. Its protein product is CASSSHNQQFF.

Ten or more counts support this clonotype. The chain combines TRBV5-1 with TRBJ1-1; D is uncertain. This CDR3 has 13 amino acids. Germline V CDR1 and CDR2: SGHRS, YFSETQ. V lost 0 bases and J lost 6, with 9 bases in between. The CDR3 sequence: CASSLGPGAEAFF. CDR3 coding DNA: TGCGCCAGCAGCTTGGGCCCGGGTGCTGAAGCTTTCTTT.

This clonotype has ten or more counts. This rearrangement joins TRBV9 to TRBJ1-1; tentatively, D is TRBD1 (5 bases). This CDR3 has 15 amino acids. V lost 4 bases, J lost 2 bases, and 15 bases lay in between. Germline V CDR1 and CDR2: SGDLS, YYNGEE. The CDR3 bases are TGTGCCAGCAGCAGACGCGGGACGGCTAACACTGAAGCTTTCTTT. It encodes CASSRRGTANTEAFF.

The chain's CDR3 is CASRRLAGNTGELFF. The CDR3 nucleotides are TGTGCCAGCAGGAGACTAGCGGGGAACACCGGGGAGCTGTTTTTT. The chain recombines TRBV2 with TRBJ2-2; 10 nucleotides match TRBD2. With V trimmed by 6 bases and J by 1 base, 2 bases remained unmatched. The germline gives CDR1 SNHLY, CDR2 FYNNEI. The CDR3 length is 15 residues.

The chain combines TRBV6-5 with TRBJ2-6, with D unresolved. CDR3 length equals 15 residues. CDR1 MNHEY and CDR2 SVGAGI come from the germline V gene. Trimming pared 0 bases from V and 0 bases from J, leaving 3 bases between. CDR3 sequence: CASSYSFSGANVLTF. Here the CDR3 DNA reads TGTGCCAGCAGTTACTCATTCTCTGGGGCCAACGTCCTGACTTTC.

This clonotype was counted ten times or more. The rearrangement joins TRBV29-1 to TRBJ1-5; possible D gene TRBD1, 5 bases. Germline CDR1 reads SQVTM; CDR2 reads ANQGSEA. The V gene lost 6 bases and the J gene lost 0 bases, with 9 bases spanning the gap. The CDR3 sequence is 13 residues long. The DNA for the CDR3 is TGCAGCGTCTACAGGACTAGCAATCAGCCCCAGCATTTT. It yields the protein CSVYRTSNQPQHF.

The rearrangement uses TRBV24-1 and TRBJ2-7, with 10 bases aligning to TRBD2. Trimming took 2 bases from V and 2 from J; bases not matched to a gene: 5. Germline assignment: CDR1 KGHDR and CDR2 SFDVKD. The CDR3 is made up of 16 amino acids. The CDR3, as DNA: TGTGCCACCAGTGATTCCCATAGCGGGAGGCCCTACGAGCAGTACTTC. Its protein product is CATSDSHSGRPYEQYF.

The rearrangement links TRBV6-1 to TRBJ2-2; D gene ambiguous. The CDR3 loop spans 14 amino acids. Germline V gene lookup returns CDR1 MNHNS and CDR2 SASEGT. V lost 2 bases and J 0 bases, leaving 4 bases between the germline ends. CDR3 nucleotide sequence: TGTGCCAGCAGTGAATGGGCGAACACCGGGGAGCTGTTTTTT. This encodes CASSEWANTGELFF.

This clonotype was picked up a small number of times. The V and J genes are TRBV18 and TRBJ2-2; D not resolved. Per germline, CDR1 KGHSH and CDR2 LQKENI. Deletions cut 6 bases from V and 0 bases from J, with 8 bases between. The CDR3 covers 14 residues. The DNA of the CDR3 is TGTGCCAGCTCCCCTCCATCGAACACCGGGGAGCTGTTTTTT. As protein: CASSPPSNTGELFF.

Many counts were recorded for this clonotype. The V gene is TRBV6-2 or TRBV6-3, the J gene TRBJ1-5, with a weak D call TRBD1 (5 bases). Germline CDR1 reads MNHEY; CDR2 reads SVGEGT. The V end lost 7 bases, the J end lost 7 bases, and 14 bases lay between the germline ends. The CDR3 has 13 residues. CDR3 bases: TGTGCCAGCACCACGGGGGGGGTCCAGCCCCAGCATTTT. It is translated as CASTTGGVQPQHF.

In the case of this clonotype: A read error may explain this, as a much larger clone is one base away. This chain uses TRBV2 with TRBJ1-1; D remains unclear. V dropped 7 bases and J dropped 1 base, with 7 bases sitting between them. Germline-derived CDR1 and CDR2 are SNHLY and FYNNEI. This CDR3 is 12 amino acids long. CDR3 sequence: CASNTGNTEAFF. CDR3 in DNA: TGTGCCAGCAACACGGGGAACACTGAAGCTTTCTTT.

This clonotype was seen a few times. J is TRBJ2-3 and V is TRBV24-1; TRBD2 agrees at 8 bases. In germline, CDR1 is KGHDR, CDR2 SFDVKD. With V trimmed by 4 bases and J by 3 bases, 2 bases remained unmatched. CDR3 length: 14 residues. This chain's CDR3 is CATSESGRTDTQYF. CDR3 bases: TGTGCCACCAGTGAAAGCGGGAGAACAGATACGCAGTATTTT.

This chain links TRBV18 with TRBJ1-1; D ambiguous. The germline V and J ends were trimmed by 1 base and 5 bases, with 5 bases remaining between them. The CDR3 covers 12 residues. Per the germline V gene, CDR1 is KGHSH and CDR2 is LQKENI. The DNA of the CDR3 is TGTGCCAGCTCACCACAACAGACTGAAGCTTTCTTT. It codes for CASSPQQTEAFF.

This clonotype was observed many times. This chain links TRBV14 with TRBJ1-3; D gene unclear. CDR1 and CDR2 (germline): SGHDN, FVKESK. The germline V and J ends were trimmed by 2 bases and 3 bases, with 8 bases remaining between them. The CDR3 loop spans 14 amino acids. CDR3 residues: CASSQYGIGNTIYF. The CDR3 region has the DNA TGTGCCAGCAGCCAATACGGAATTGGAAACACCATATATTTT.

This clonotype was observed many times. The genes are TRBV28 and TRBJ2-5; 10 bases are a match to TRBD2. The junction had 4 bases not matched to a gene; V was cut back by 3 bases and J by 0 bases. The CDR3 totals 16 residues. Germline V CDR1 and CDR2: MDHEN, SYDVKM. CDR3 sequence: CASSFAGTSDQETQYF. DNA of the CDR3: TGTGCCAGCAGTTTCGCCGGGACTAGCGACCAAGAGACCCAGTACTTC.

This clonotype was detected ten times or more. The DNA for the CDR3 is TGTGCCAGCAGTTTAGGCCCTAGCGGTACCTACGAGCAGTACTTC. Translated: CASSLGPSGTYEQYF. This chain joins TRBV28 and TRBJ2-7; the match to TRBD2 covers 7 bases. Trimming at V came to 2 bases and at J to 2 bases, leaving 6 bases not matched to a gene. The germline CDR1 and CDR2 sequences are MDHEN and SYDVKM. This CDR3 has 15 residues. Full variable domain (remainder filled in from reference TRBV28 and TRBJ2-7): DVKVTQSSRYLVKRTGEKVFLECVQDMDHENMFWYRQDPGLGLRLIYFSYDVKMKEKGDIPEGYSVSREKKERFSLILESASTNQTSMYLCASSLGPSGTYEQYFGPGTRLTVT.

At least ten counts were recorded for this clonotype. The V gene is TRBV5-1, the J gene TRBJ2-7; tentative D call: TRBD2 (5 bases). There are 15 residues in the CDR3. Germline V gene data show CDR1 as SGHRS and CDR2 as YFSETQ. The V end was cut by 5 bases, the J end by 2 bases, with 17 bases between. The CDR3, as DNA: TGCGCCAGCAGGGCTAGCCCCGAAGATGCCTACGAGCAGTACTTC. This sequence encodes CASRASPEDAYEQYF. Drawing the rest from reference TRBV5-1 and TRBJ2-7, the complete variable domain is KAGVTQTPRYLIKTRGQQVTLSCSPISGHRSVSWYQQTPGQGLQFLFEYFSETQRNKGNFPGRFSGRQFSNSRSEMNVSTLELGDSALYLCASRASPEDAYEQYFGPGTRLTVT.

V and J are TRBV9 and TRBJ1-1; D might be TRBD1 (5 bases). Trimming cost V 0 bases and J 4 bases, with 13 bases left between them. Germline V gene data show CDR1 as SGDLS and CDR2 as YYNGEE. This CDR3 is 15 amino acids long. The CDR3 region has the DNA TGTGCCAGCAGCGTAGCACCAGGGAAAGGCACTGAAGCTTTCTTT. Residues: CASSVAPGKGTEAFF.

The gene calls are TRBV19 and TRBJ2-3, with D possibly being TRBD1 (6 bases). This CDR3 comprises 13 residues. V was pared by 10 bases and J by 1 base, with 12 bases between. Germline V lookup: CDR1 LNHDA, CDR2 SQIVND (reference sequence). CDR3 sequence (DNA): TGTGCCAACACAGGGACGGGCACAGATACGCAGTATTTT. Translating it yields CANTGTGTDTQYF.

The chain links TRBV12-3 or TRBV12-4 to TRBJ2-3; no definite D call. The CDR3 has 17 amino acids. The V end was cut by 5 bases, the J end by 2 bases, with 20 bases between. CDR3 amino acids: CASSEVSGYPPTDTQYF. CDR3 coding DNA: TGTGCCAGCAGTGAGGTCTCGGGCTACCCCCCCACAGATACGCAGTATTTT.

This clonotype has just a few counts. This chain uses TRBV2 with TRBJ2-3, with D unresolved. Trimming removed 3 bases from V and 2 bases from J, with 6 bases in between. The CDR3 covers 13 residues. Germline loops: CDR1 SNHLY, CDR2 FYNNEI. The CDR3 loop is CASSEPVTDTQYF. In nucleotides, the CDR3 is TGTGCCAGCAGTGAGCCTGTCACAGATACGCAGTATTTT.

This clonotype was counted at least ten times. J is TRBJ1-3 and V is TRBV7-2, with D possibly matching TRBD1 (6 bases). Trimming removed 4 bases at V and 2 bases at J, with 9 bases between. Germline V CDR1 and CDR2: SGHTA, FQGNSA. The CDR3 length is 14 residues. This chain's CDR3 is CASSYGTTGNTIYF. The CDR3 region has the DNA TGTGCCAGCAGCTATGGGACAACTGGAAACACCATATATTTT.

This clonotype occurred many times. The J gene is TRBJ1-1, the V gene TRBV5-5; D is uncertain. The ends were cut back, 0 bases at V and 4 bases at J, with 13 bases in the middle. Germline V gene lookup returns CDR1 SGHKS and CDR2 YYEKEE (reference sequence). The CDR3 runs 15 residues. As DNA, the CDR3 is TGTGCCAGCAGCTTGGGTGGAGGGTGGAGCACTGAAGCTTTCTTT. Residues: CASSLGGGWSTEAFF.

At least ten counts were recorded for this clonotype. The chain is built from TRBV10-3 and TRBJ2-3, with no clear D. V lost 3 bases and J lost 5, with 6 bases in between. The CDR3 extends over 12 amino acids. Per germline, CDR1 ENHRY and CDR2 SYGVKD. This chain's CDR3 is CAISEVVDTQYF. The CDR3 coding sequence is TGTGCCATCAGTGAAGTGGTAGATACGCAGTATTTT.

This clonotype was picked up many times. The chain employs TRBV12-3 or TRBV12-4 and TRBJ2-1, with D uncertain. The CDR3 totals 11 residues. Trimming cost V 8 bases and J 7 bases, with 9 bases left between them. DNA of the CDR3: TGTGCCAGCGGGGTGCAGAATGAGCAGTTCTTC. As protein: CASGVQNEQFF.

This clonotype has a count of ten or more. The chain employs TRBV7-9 and TRBJ2-3, with D perhaps TRBD1 (5 bases). Trimming stripped 2 bases from V and 5 bases from J, with 5 bases between. The germline V gene has CDR1 SEHNR and CDR2 FQNEAQ (reference sequence). The CDR3 is 12 amino acids. The CDR3 protein is CASSLQGDTQYF. CDR3 bases: TGTGCCAGCAGCTTACAGGGAGATACGCAGTATTTT.